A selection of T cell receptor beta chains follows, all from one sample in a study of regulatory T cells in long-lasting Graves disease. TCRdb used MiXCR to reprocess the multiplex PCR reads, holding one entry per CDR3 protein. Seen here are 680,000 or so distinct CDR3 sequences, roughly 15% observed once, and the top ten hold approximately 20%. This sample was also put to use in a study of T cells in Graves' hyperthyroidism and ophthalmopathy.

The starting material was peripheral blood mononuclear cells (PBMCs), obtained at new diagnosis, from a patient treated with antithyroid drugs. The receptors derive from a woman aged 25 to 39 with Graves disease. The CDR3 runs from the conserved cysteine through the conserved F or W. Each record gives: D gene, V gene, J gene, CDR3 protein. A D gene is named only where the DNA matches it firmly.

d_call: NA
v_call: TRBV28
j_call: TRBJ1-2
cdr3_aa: CASRALRGHNYGYTF

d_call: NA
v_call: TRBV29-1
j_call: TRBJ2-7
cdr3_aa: CSVVRIQGHEQYF

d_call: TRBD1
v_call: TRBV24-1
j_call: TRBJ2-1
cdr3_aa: CATSAPPGQGYNEQFF

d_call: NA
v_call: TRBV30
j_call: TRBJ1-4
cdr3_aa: CALRKVDEKLFF

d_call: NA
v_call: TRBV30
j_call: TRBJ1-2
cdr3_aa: CAWSDPGGPVAGYTF

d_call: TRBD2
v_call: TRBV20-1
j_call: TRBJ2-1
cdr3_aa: CSAPGTSGNSYNEQFF

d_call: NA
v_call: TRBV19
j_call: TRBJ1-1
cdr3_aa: CASSIGQLNTEAFF

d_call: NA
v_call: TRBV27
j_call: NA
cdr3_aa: CASRPTAAAWETQYF

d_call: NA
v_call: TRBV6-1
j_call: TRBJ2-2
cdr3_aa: CASTMENPGAGTGELFF

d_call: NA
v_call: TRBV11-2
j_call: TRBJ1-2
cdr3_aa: CASSLEVLSGYTF